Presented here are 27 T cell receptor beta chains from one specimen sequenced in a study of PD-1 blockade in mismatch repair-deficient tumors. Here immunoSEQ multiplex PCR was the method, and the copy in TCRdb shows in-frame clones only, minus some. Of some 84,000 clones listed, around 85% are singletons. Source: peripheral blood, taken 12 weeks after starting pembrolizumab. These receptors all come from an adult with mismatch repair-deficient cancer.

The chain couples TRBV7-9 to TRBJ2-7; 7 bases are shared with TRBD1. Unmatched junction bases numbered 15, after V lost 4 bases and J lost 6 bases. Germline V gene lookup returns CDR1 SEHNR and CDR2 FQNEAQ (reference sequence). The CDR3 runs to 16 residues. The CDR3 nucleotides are TGTGCCAGCAGCTGGGACAGCCGGGCCGCGCAACCCGAGCAGTACTTC. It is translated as CASSWDSRAAQPEQYF.

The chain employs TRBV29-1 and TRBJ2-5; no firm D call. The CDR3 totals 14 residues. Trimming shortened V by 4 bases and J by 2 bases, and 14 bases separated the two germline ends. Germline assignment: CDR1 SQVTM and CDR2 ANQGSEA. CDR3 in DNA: TGCAGCGTTGTAGCTGGGGTCCTTCAAGAGACCCAGTACTTC. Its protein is CSVVAGVLQETQYF.

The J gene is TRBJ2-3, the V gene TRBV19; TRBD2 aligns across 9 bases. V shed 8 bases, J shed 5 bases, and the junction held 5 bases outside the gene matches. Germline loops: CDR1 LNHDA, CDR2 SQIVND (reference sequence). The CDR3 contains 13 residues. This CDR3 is CASCLAGRDTQYF. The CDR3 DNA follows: TGTGCCAGTTGTCTAGCGGGACGAGATACGCAGTATTTT.

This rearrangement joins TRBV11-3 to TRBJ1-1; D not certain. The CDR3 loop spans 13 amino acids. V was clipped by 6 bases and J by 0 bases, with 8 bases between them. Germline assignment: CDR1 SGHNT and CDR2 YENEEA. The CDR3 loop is CASRGKMNTEAFF. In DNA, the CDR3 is TGTGCCAGCAGGGGGAAAATGAACACTGAAGCTTTCTTT.

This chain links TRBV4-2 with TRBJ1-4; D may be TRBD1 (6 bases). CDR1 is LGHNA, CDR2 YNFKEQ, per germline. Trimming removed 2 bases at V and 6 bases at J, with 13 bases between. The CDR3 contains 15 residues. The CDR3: CASSQPTGTDEKLFF. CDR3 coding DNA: TGTGCCAGCAGCCAACCTACAGGGACGGATGAAAAACTGTTTTTT.

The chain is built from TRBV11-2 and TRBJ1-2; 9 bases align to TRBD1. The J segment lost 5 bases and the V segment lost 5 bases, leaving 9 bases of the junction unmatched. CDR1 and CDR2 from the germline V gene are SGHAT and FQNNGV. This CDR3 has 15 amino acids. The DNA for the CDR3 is TGTGCCAGCAGCCTAGCGCAGGGACAGGGATATGGCTACACCTTC. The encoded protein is CASSLAQGQGYGYTF.

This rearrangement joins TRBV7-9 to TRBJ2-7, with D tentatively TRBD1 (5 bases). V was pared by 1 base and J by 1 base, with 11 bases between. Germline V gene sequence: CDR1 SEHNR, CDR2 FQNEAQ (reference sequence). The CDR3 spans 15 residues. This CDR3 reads CASSLDRPHSYEQYF. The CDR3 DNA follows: TGTGCCAGCAGCTTAGACAGGCCACATTCCTACGAGCAGTACTTC.

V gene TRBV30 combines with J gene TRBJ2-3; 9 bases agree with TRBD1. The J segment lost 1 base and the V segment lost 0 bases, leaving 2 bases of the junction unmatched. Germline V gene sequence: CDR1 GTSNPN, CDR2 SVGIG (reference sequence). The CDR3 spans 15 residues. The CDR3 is CAWSVGQGGTDTQYF. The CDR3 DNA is TGTGCCTGGAGTGTGGGACAGGGCGGCACAGATACGCAGTATTTT. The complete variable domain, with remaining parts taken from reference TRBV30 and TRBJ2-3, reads SQTIHQWPATLVQPVGSPLSLECTVEGTSNPNLYWYRQAAGRGLQLLFYSVGIGQISSEVPQNLSASRPQDRQFILSSKKLLLSDSGFYLCAWSVGQGGTDTQYFGPGTRLTVL.

The CDR3 sequence is CASSSPTGRDTGELFF. In DNA form, the CDR3 reads TGTGCCAGCAGTTCCCCGACAGGGAGGGACACCGGGGAGCTGTTTTTT. This chain links TRBV27 with TRBJ2-2, with D perhaps assigned TRBD1 or TRBD2 (7 bases each). This CDR3 comprises 16 residues. Germline assignment: CDR1 MNHEY and CDR2 SMNVEV (reference sequence). Trimming removed 4 bases at V and 3 bases at J, with 15 bases between.

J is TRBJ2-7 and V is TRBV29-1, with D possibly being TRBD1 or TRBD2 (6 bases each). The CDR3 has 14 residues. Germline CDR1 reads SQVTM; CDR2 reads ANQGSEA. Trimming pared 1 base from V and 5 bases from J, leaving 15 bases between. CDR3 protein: CSVEVGAGYHEQYF. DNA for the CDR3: TGCAGCGTTGAAGTGGGGGCGGGGTACCACGAGCAGTACTTC.

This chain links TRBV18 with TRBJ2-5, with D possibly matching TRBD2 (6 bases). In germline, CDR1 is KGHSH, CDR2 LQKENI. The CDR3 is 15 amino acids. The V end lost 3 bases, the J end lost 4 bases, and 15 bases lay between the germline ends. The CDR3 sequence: CASSPLPRAGETQYF. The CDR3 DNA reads TGTGCCAGCTCACCCCTCCCAAGAGCGGGAGAGACCCAGTACTTC.

The CDR3 nucleotides read TGTGCCAGCAGCTTGGCCACTAGCGGAGCCTACAATGAGCAGTTCTTC. Amino acids: CASSLATSGAYNEQFF. The chain uses TRBV5-4 and TRBJ2-1; 8 positions match TRBD2. The ends lost 0 bases at V and 2 bases at J; junction bases unmatched: 4. Germline lookup yields CDR1 SGHNT and CDR2 YYREEE (reference sequence). CDR3 length: 16 residues.

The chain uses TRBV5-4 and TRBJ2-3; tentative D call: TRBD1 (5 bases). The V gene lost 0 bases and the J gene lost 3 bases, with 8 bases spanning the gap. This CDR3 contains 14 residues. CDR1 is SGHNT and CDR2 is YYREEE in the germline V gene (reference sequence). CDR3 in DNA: TGTGCCAGCAGCTTGGCGACAGATACAGATACGCAGTATTTT. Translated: CASSLATDTDTQYF.

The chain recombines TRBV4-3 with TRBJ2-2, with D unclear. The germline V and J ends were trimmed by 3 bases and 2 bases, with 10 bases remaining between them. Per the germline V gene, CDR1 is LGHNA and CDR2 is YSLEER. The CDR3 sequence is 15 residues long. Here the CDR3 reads CASSQQASNTGELFF. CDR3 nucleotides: TGCGCCAGCAGCCAGCAGGCCTCCAACACCGGGGAGCTGTTTTTT.

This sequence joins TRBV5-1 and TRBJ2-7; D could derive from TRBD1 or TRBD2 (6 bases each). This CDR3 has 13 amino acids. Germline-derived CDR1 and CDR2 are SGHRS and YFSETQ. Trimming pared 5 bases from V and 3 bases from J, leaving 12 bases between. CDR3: CASREGGNYEQYF. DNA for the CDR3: TGCGCCAGCAGGGAAGGGGGGAACTACGAGCAGTACTTC.

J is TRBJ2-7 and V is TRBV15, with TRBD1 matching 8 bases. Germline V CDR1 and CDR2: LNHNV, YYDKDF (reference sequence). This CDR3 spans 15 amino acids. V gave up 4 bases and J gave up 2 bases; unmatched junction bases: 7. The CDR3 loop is CATSTRDRGPYEQYF. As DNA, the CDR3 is TGTGCCACCAGCACACGAGACAGGGGCCCCTACGAGCAGTACTTC.

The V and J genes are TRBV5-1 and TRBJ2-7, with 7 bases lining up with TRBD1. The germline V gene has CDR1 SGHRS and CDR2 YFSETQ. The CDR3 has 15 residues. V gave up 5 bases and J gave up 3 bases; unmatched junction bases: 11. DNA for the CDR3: TGCGCCAGCAGGGAAGGGACAGCAGGCATCTACGAGCAGTACTTC. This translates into CASREGTAGIYEQYF.

The CDR3, as DNA: TGTGCCAGCAGCCTACCGGGACTAGCGGCTTCGGATACGCAGTATTTT. Translating it yields CASSLPGLAASDTQYF. V usage is TRBV14 and J usage is TRBJ2-3; 11 bases are shared with TRBD2. Trimming removed 4 bases from V and 6 bases from J; junction bases left unmatched: 9. CDR1 SGHDN and CDR2 FVKESK come from the germline V gene. The CDR3 consists of 16 residues.

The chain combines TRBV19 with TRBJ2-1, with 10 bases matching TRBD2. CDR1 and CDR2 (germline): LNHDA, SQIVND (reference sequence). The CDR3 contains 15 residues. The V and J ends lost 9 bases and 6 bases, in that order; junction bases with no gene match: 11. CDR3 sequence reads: CASSYWTSGPNEQFF. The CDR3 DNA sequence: TGTGCCAGCTCCTATTGGACTAGCGGCCCCAATGAGCAGTTCTTC.

CDR3 sequence (DNA): TGTGCCACCAGCAGAGATGGCAGGGTGACGTCTGGAAACACCATATATTTT. Encoded protein: CATSRDGRVTSGNTIYF. V usage is TRBV15 and J usage is TRBJ1-3, with D possibly being TRBD1 (5 bases). From germline, CDR1 is LNHNV and CDR2 YYDKDF (reference sequence). There are 17 residues in the CDR3. Between the trimmed V and J ends, which lost 0 bases and 1 base, there was a span of 13 bases.

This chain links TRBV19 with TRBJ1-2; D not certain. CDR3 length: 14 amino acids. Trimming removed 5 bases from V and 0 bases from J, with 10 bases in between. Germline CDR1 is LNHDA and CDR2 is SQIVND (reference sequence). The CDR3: CASSLGRTNYGYTF. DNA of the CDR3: TGTGCCAGTAGTCTTGGACGGACTAACTATGGCTACACCTTC.

In DNA form, the CDR3 reads TGTGCCAGCAGCACCGGGACTAGCCGAACCTACGAGCAGTACTTC. Amino acids: CASSTGTSRTYEQYF. This rearrangement joins TRBV7-3 to TRBJ2-7; 9 positions agree with TRBD2. The germline gives CDR1 SGHTA, CDR2 FQGTGA. The CDR3 totals 15 residues. V lost 5 bases, J lost 2 bases, and 7 bases stayed unmatched.

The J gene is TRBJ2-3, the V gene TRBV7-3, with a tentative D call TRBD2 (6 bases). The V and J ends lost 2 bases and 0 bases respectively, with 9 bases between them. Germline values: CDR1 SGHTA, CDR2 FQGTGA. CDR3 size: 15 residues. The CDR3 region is CASSLGGTSTDTQYF. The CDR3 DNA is TGTGCCAGCAGCTTAGGCGGGACTAGCACAGATACGCAGTATTTT.

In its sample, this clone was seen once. The CDR3 nucleotides read TGTGCCAGCAGCGTAGGACAGGTGAATGAAAAACTGTTTTTT. This codes for CASSVGQVNEKLFF. This chain uses TRBV9 with TRBJ1-4, with a tentative D call TRBD1 (6 bases). The CDR3 is 14 residues long. Germline V gives CDR1 SGDLS, CDR2 YYNGEE. With 0 bases removed from V and 5 bases from J, the gap between germline ends came to 8 bases.

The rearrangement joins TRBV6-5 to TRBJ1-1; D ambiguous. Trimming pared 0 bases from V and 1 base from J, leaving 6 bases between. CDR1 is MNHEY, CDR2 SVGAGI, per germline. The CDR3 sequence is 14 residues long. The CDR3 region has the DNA TGTGCCAGCAGTTACTCAGACAAGAACACTGAAGCTTTCTTT. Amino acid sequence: CASSYSDKNTEAFF.

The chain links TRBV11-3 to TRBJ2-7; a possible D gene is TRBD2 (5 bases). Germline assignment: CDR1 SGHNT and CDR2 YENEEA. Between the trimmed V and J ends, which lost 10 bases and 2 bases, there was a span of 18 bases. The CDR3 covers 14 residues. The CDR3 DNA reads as TGTGCCACCTCCCCGCCGGGGTCTCCCTACGAGCAGTACTTC. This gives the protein CATSPPGSPYEQYF. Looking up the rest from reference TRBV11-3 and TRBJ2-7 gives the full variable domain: EAGVVQSPRYKIIEKKQPVAFWCNPISGHNTLYWYLQNLGQGPELLIRYENEEAVDDSQLPKDRFSAERLKGVDSTLKIQPAELGDSAVYLCATSPPGSPYEQYFGPGTRLTVT.

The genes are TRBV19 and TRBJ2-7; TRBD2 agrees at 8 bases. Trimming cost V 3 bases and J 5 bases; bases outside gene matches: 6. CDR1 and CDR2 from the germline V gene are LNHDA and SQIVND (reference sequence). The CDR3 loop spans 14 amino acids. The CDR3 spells CASSIVAGGHEQYF. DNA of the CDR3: TGTGCCAGTAGTATTGTCGCGGGAGGACACGAGCAGTACTTC.